This TCR beta chain came from a study of blood T cell repertoires in COVID-19. Turning to the study itself: COVID-19 samples from acute and convalescent phases originated in the United States, Italy and Spain. The analysed material was cDNA or gDNA that came from T cells, B-cell-depleted T cells, or PBMCs.

Per the authors' pipeline: Amplification of reference gene primers was used by the study to estimate nucleated cell counts. The table came from immunoSEQ multiplex PCR; TCRdb's copy has only in-frame clones and leaves some out. D and trimming come from the DNA, and the V and J calls and clone size come from that table. This sample has over 100,000 clones; 85% to 90% occur once, and the top ten carry roughly a tenth. With V trimmed by 8 bases and J by 5 bases, 11 bases remained unmatched. CDR1 is MNHNY and CDR2 is SVGAGI in the germline V gene (reference sequence). The CDR3 has 14 residues. The specimen was peripheral blood. The sequence came from a man older than 75 with acute or convalescent COVID-19. V is TRBV6-6 and J is TRBJ1-2; the match to TRBD1 covers 7 bases. DNA for the CDR3: TGTGCCAGCGGAAAAACAGGGGTGCGGTATGGCTACACCTTC. This codes for CASGKTGVRYGYTF.